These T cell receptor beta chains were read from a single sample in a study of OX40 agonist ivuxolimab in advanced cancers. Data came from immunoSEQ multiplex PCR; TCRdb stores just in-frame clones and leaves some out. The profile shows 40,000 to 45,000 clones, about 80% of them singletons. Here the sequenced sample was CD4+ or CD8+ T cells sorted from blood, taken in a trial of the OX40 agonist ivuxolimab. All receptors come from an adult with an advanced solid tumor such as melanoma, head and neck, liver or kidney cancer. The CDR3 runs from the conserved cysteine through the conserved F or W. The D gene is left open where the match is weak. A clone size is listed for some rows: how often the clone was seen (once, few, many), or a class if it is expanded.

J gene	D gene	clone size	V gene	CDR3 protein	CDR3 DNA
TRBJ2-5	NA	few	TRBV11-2	CASSLDSQTRGRETQYF	TGTGCCAGCAGCTTAGATAGTCAGACCCGAGGTCGGGAGACCCAGTACTTC
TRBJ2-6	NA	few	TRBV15	CATSRVLDSSGANVLTF	TGTGCCACCAGCAGAGTCTTAGACAGTTCTGGGGCCAACGTCCTGACTTTC
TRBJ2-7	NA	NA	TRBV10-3	CAIRGVGEEGYEQYF	TGTGCCATCAGGGGGGTGGGAGAAGAAGGGTACGAGCAGTACTTC
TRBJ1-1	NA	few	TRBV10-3	CAISEGTMNTEAFF	TGTGCCATCAGTGAGGGGACTATGAACACTGAAGCTTTCTTT
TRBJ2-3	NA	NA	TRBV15	CATRDRDLNTDTQYF	TGTGCCACCAGAGACCGGGATCTAAACACAGATACGCAGTATTTT
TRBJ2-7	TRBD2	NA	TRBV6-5	CASSYSLAGANEQYF	TGTGCCAGCAGTTACTCGCTAGCGGGAGCCAACGAGCAGTACTTC
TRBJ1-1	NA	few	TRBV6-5	CASSYGFLDTEAFF	TGTGCCAGCAGTTACGGGTTTCTTGACACTGAAGCTTTCTTT
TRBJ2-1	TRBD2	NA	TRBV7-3	CASSSKPIGLAGGKNEQFF	TGTGCCAGCAGCTCCAAACCCATAGGACTAGCGGGAGGGAAGAATGAGCAGTTCTTC
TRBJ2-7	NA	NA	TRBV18	CASSPQGGGSYEQYF	TGTGCCAGCTCACCGCAGGGAGGGGGCTCCTACGAGCAGTACTTC
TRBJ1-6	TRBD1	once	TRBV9	CASSTSDRAYNSPLHF	TGTGCCAGCAGCACCTCCGACAGGGCCTATAATTCACCCCTCCACTTT
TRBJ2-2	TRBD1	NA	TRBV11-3	CASSLGTGGNGELFF	TGTGCCAGCAGCTTAGGGACAGGGGGCAACGGGGAGCTGTTTTTT
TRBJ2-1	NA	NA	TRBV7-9	CASSLEGLASSYNEQFF	TGTGCCAGCAGCTTAGAAGGACTCGCGAGCTCCTACAATGAGCAGTTCTTC
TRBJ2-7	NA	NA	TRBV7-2	CASSLDDGGSSYEQYF	TGTGCCAGCAGCTTAGACGACGGGGGTAGCTCCTACGAGCAGTACTTC
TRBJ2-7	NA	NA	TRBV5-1	CASSSQGNYEQYF	TGCGCCAGCAGCTCACAGGGAAATTACGAGCAGTACTTC
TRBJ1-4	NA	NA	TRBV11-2	CASASGLTNEKLFF	TGTGCCAGCGCTTCGGGACTGACTAATGAAAAACTGTTTTTT
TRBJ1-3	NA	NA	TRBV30	CAWTHSGGGGNTIYF	TGTGCCTGGACCCATTCCGGGGGAGGAGGAAACACCATATATTTT
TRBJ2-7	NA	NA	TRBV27	CASSLRDWSSSEQYF	TGTGCCAGCAGTTTACGGGACTGGTCGAGCAGCGAGCAGTACTTC
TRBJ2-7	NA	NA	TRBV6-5	CASSKTRTYEQYF	TGTGCCAGCAGCAAAACTAGAACCTACGAGCAGTACTTC
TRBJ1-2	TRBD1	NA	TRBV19	CASSRQGQGGESGYTF	TGTGCCAGTAGTCGCCAGGGGCAGGGGGGAGAAAGTGGCTACACCTTC
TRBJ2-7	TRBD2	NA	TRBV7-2	CASSQDQAGGPYEQYF	TGTGCCAGCAGCCAAGATCAAGCGGGAGGGCCCTACGAGCAGTACTTC
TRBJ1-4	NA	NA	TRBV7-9	CASSLVEGTNEKLFF	TGTGCCAGCAGCTTAGTTGAGGGAACTAATGAAAAACTGTTTTTT
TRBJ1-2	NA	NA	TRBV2	CASSESRRPNYGYTF	TGTGCCAGCAGTGAATCTAGACGGCCCAACTATGGCTACACCTTC
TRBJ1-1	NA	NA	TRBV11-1	CASSFSYTEAFF	TGTGCCAGCAGCTTTAGCTACACTGAAGCTTTCTTT
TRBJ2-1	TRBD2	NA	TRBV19	CASSIDRRGNEQFF	TGTGCCAGTAGTATAGATCGGCGGGGGAATGAGCAGTTCTTC
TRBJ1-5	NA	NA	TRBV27	CASGRGGGGSNQPQHF	TGTGCCTCGGGCAGGGGTGGGGGCGGGAGCAATCAGCCCCAGCATTTT
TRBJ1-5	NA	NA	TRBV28	CASTHPRGPNQPQHF	TGTGCCAGCACTCACCCCCGGGGGCCGAATCAGCCCCAGCATTTT
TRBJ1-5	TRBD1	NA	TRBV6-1	CASTDRGGQPQHF	TGTGCCAGCACGGACAGGGGAGGGCAGCCCCAGCATTTT
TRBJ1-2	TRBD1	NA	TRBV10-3	CAIRPDPGTGAGYTF	TGTGCCATCAGGCCTGACCCCGGGACAGGTGCTGGCTACACCTTC
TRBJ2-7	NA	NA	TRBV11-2	CASSLGRGSYEQYF	TGTGCCAGCAGCTTAGGTCGGGGTTCATACGAGCAGTACTTC
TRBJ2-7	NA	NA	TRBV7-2	CASSLDVGEQYF	TGTGCCAGCAGCTTAGATGTGGGCGAGCAGTACTTC
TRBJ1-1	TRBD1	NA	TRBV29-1	CSGGQGAMNTEAFF	TGCAGCGGGGGACAGGGGGCGATGAACACTGAAGCTTTCTTT
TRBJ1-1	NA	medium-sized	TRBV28	CASSLVGHTEAFF	TGTGCCAGCAGTTTAGTGGGGCACACTGAAGCTTTCTTT
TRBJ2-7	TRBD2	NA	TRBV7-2	CASSLGLAGSYEQYF	TGTGCCAGCAGCCTAGGACTAGCGGGCTCCTACGAGCAGTACTTC
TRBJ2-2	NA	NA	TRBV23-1	CASNQGARYTGELFF	TGCGCCAGCAACCAGGGAGCTAGATACACCGGGGAGCTGTTTTTT
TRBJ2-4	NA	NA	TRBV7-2	CASSLAAATSAKNIQYF	TGTGCCAGCAGCTTAGCGGCAGCCACTTCAGCCAAAAACATTCAGTACTTC
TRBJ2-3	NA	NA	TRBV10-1	CASSELGKDTQYF	TGCGCCAGCAGTGAATTGGGCAAAGATACGCAGTATTTT
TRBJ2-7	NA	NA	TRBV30	CAWSGQSSYEQYF	TGTGCCTGGAGCGGGCAGAGCTCCTACGAGCAGTACTTT
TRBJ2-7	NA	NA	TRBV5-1	CASTKGDITYEQYF	TGCGCCAGCACCAAGGGGGACATCACCTACGAGCAGTACTTC
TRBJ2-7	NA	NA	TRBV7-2	CASSLSQGFHEQYF	TGTGCCAGCAGCTTATCACAGGGTTTCCACGAGCAGTACTTC
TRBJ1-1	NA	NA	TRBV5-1	CASSLVTGSRDTEAFF	TGCGCCAGCAGCTTGGTTACAGGGTCGCGGGACACTGAAGCTTTCTTT
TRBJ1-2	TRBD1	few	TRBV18	CASSTVTGGPYGYTF	TGTGCCAGCTCAACAGTTACAGGGGGCCCGTATGGCTACACCTTC
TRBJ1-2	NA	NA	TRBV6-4	CASSPTDAGSGYTF	TGTGCCAGCAGTCCGACAGACGCCGGATCCGGCTACACCTTC
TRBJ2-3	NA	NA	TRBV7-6	CASSLGQPGTDTQYF	TGTGCCAGCAGCTTAGGGCAGCCGGGGACAGATACGCAGTATTTT
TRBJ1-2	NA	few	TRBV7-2	CASSNSASGYTF	TGTGCCAGCAGCAACTCAGCGTCTGGCTACACCTTC
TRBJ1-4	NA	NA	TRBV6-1	CASTSGASNEKLFF	TGTGCCAGCACCTCAGGTGCCTCTAATGAAAAACTGTTTTTT
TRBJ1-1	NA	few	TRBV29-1	CSVEEIRGRAFF	TGCAGCGTTGAGGAGATCAGAGGGCGAGCTTTCTTT
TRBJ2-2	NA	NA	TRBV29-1	CSALPLGTAHTGELFF	TGCAGCGCCTTACCCCTTGGGACGGCCCACACCGGGGAGCTGTTTTTT
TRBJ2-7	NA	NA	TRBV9	CASSVGVTSSYEQYF	TGTGCCAGCAGCGTAGGGGTCACTTCTTCCTACGAGCAGTACTTC
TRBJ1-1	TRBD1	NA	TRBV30	CAWSVDRGYTEAFF	TGTGCCTGGAGTGTTGACAGGGGTTACACTGAAGCTTTCTTT
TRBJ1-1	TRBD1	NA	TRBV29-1	CSGRDRGNKDTEAFF	TGCAGCGGCCGGGACAGGGGGAATAAGGACACTGAAGCTTTCTTT
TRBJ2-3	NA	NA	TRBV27	CASSFKRGTDTQYF	TGTGCCAGCAGTTTTAAGAGGGGCACAGATACGCAGTATTTT
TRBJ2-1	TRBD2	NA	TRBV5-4	CASGLAGGRGEQFF	TGTGCCAGCGGCCTAGCGGGGGGACGTGGTGAGCAGTTCTTC
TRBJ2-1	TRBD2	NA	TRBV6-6	CASSYFGTSGSNEQFF	TGTGCCAGCAGTTACTTCGGGACTAGCGGGAGCAATGAGCAGTTCTTC
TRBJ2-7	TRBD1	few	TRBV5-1	CASSQDRGRPVEQYF	TGCGCCAGCAGCCAGGACAGGGGACGTCCCGTCGAGCAGTACTTC
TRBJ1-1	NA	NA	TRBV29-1	CSVEGGGQANTEAFF	TGCAGCGTTGAAGGGGGAGGACAAGCTAACACTGAAGCTTTCTTT
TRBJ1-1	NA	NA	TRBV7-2	CASSLGSGLNTEAFF	TGTGCCAGCAGCTTAGGGTCAGGGTTGAACACTGAAGCTTTCTTT
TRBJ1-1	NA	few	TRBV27	CASSLNSANTEAFF	TGTGCCAGCAGTTTAAACAGCGCGAACACTGAAGCTTTCTTT
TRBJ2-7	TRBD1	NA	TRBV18	CASSTGTGIHFAYEQYF	TGTGCCAGCTCAACCGGGACAGGGATACATTTCGCCTACGAGCAGTACTTC
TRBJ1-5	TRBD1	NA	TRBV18	CASSPTGTGGNQPQHF	TGTGCCAGCTCACCAACCGGGACAGGCGGCAATCAGCCCCAGCATTTT